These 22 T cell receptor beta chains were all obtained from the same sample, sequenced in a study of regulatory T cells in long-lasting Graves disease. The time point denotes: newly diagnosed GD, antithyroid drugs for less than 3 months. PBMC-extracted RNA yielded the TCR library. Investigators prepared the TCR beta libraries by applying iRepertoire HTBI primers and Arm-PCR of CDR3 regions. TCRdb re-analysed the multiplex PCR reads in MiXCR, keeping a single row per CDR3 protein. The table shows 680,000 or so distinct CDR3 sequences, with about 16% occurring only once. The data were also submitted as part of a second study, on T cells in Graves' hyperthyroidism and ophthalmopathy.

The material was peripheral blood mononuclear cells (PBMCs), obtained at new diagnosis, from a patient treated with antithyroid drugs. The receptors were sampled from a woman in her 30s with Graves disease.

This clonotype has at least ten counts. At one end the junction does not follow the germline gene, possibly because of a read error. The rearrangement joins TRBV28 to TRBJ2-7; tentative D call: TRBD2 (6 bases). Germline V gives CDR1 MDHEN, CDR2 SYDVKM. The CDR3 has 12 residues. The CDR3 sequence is CASSLDGRGPFF. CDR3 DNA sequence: TGTGCCAGCAGTTTAGATGGGCGGGGCCCGTTCTTC.

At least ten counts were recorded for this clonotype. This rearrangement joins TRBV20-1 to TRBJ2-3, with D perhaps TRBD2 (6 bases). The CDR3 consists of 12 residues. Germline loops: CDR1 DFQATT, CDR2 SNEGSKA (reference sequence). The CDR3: CSAGRAGDTQYF. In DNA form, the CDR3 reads TGCAGCGCGGGGAGAGCGGGAGATACGCAGTATTTT.

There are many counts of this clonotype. The CDR3 loop is CASSPGTSGRWYEQYF. The CDR3 bases are TGTGCCAGCAGCCCGGGGACTAGCGGTCGATGGTACGAGCAGTACTTC. The rearrangement links TRBV7-6 to TRBJ2-7, with 11 positions matching TRBD2. With V trimmed by 5 bases and J by 4 bases, 10 bases remained unmatched. The CDR3 is made up of 16 amino acids. From germline, CDR1 is SGHVS and CDR2 FNYEAQ.

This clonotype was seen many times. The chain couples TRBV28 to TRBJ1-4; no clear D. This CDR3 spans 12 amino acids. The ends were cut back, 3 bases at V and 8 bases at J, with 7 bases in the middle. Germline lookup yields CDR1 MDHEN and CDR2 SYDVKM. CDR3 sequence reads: CASSLLGEKLFF. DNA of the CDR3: TGTGCCAGCAGTTTGTTGGGCGAAAAACTGTTTTTT.

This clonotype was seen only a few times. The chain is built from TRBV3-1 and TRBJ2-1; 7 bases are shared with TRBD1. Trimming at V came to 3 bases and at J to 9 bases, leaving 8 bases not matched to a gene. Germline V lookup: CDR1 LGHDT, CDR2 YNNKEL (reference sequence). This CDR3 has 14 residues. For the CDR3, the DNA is TGTGCCAGCAGCCAGAGGGGGCTATCGACTGAGCAGTTCTTC. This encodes CASSQRGLSTEQFF.

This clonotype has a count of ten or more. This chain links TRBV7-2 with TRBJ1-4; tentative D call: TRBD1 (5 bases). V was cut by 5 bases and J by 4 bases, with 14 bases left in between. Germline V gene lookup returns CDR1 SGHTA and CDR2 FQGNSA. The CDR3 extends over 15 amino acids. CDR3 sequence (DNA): TGTGCCAGCAGCGCGGGACGGCTAAATAATGAAAAACTGTTTTTT. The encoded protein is CASSAGRLNNEKLFF.

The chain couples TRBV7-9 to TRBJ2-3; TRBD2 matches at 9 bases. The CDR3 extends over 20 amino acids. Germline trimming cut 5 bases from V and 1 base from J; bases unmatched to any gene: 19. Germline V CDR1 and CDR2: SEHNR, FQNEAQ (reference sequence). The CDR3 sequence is CASSHSSGLAGRGGTDTQYF. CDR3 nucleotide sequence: TGTGCCAGCAGCCACTCCTCTGGGCTAGCGGGGAGAGGGGGCACAGATACGCAGTATTTT.

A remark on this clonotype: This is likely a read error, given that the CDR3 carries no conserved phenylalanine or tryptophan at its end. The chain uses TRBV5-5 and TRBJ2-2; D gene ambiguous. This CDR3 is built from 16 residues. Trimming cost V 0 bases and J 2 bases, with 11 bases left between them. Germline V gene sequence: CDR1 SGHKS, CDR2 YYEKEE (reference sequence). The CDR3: CASSLGRLRNTGELFS. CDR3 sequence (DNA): TGTGCCAGCAGCTTGGGACGGCTGAGAAACACCGGGGAGCTGTTTTCT.

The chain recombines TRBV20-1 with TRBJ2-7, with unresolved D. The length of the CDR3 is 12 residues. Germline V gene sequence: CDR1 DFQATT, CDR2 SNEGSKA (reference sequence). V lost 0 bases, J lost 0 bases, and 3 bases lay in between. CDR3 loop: CSAREGSYEQYF. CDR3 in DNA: TGCAGTGCTAGAGAGGGCTCCTACGAGCAGTACTTC.

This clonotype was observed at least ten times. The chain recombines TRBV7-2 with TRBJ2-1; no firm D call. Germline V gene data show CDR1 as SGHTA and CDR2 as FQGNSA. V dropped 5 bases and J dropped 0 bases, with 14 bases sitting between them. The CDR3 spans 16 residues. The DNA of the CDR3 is TGTGCCAGCAGCACCCGACTTCGAAGCTCCTACAATGAGCAGTTCTTC. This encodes CASSTRLRSSYNEQFF.

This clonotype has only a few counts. The CDR3 DNA follows: TGCGCCAGCAGCCCAACGACAGGGGTGAGGTACAATGAGCAGTTCTTC. Protein sequence: CASSPTTGVRYNEQFF. The chain combines TRBV5-1 with TRBJ2-1, with 8 nucleotides matching TRBD1. V was clipped by 4 bases and J by 4 bases; unmatched bases: 10. This CDR3 has 16 amino acids. The germline V gene encodes CDR1 SGHRS and CDR2 YFSETQ.

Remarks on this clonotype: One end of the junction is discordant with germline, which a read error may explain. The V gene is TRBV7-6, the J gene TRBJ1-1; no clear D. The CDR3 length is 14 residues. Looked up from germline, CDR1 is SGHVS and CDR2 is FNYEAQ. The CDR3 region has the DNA TGTGCCAGCAGCTTAGCCGTCGGGAACACTGAAGCTCTCTTT. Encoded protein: CASSLAVGNTEALF.

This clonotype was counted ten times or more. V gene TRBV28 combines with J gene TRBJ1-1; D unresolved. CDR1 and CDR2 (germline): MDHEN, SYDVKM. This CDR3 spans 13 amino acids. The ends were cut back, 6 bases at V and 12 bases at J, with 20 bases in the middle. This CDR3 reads CASRDVALSNPFF. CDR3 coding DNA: TGTGCCAGCAGGGACGTGGCACTTTCTAACCCTTTCTTT. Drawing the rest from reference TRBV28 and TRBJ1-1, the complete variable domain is DVKVTQSSRYLVKRTGEKVFLECVQDMDHENMFWYRQDPGLGLRLIYFSYDVKMKEKGDIPEGYSVSREKKERFSLILESASTNQTSMYLCASRDVALSNPFFGQGTRLTVV.

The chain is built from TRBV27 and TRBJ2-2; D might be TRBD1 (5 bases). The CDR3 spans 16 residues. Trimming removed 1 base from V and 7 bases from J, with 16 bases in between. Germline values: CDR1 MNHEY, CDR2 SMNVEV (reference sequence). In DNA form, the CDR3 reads TGTGCCAGCAGTTTATTTGGCAGTTATAGGGGCGGGGAGCTGTTTTTT. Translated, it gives CASSLFGSYRGGELFF.

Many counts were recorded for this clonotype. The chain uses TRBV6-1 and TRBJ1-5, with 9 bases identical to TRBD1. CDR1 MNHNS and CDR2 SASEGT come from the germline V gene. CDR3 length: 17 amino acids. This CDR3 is CATRGTGSFRGNQPQHF. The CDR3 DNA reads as TGTGCAACACGCGGGACAGGGTCGTTTCGGGGCAATCAGCCCCAGCATTTT.

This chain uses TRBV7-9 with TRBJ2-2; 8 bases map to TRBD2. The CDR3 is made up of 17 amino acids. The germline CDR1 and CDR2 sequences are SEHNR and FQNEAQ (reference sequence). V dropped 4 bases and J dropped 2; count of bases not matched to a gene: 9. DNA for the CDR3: TGTGCCAGCAGCTCCTGGACGGGGGGGGTAAACACCGGGGAGCTGTTTTTT. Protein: CASSSWTGGVNTGELFF.

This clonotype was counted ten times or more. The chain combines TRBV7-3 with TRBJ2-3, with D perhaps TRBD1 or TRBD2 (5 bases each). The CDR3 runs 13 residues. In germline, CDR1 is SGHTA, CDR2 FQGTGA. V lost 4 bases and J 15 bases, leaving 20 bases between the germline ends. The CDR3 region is CASSSAGTSLTYF. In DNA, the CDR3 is TGTGCCAGCAGCTCCGCCGGGACCTCCCTCACATATTTT.

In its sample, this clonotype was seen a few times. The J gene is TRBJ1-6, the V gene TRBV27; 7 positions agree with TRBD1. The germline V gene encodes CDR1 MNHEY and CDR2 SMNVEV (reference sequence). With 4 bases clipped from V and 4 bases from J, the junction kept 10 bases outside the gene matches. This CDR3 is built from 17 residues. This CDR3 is CASSSRQGLMYNSPLHF. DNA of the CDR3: TGTGCCAGCAGTTCTCGACAGGGATTAATGTATAATTCACCCCTCCACTTT.

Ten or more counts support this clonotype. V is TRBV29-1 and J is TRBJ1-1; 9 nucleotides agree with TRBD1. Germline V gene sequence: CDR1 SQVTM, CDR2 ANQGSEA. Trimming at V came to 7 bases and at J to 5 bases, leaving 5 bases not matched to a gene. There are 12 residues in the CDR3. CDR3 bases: TGCAGCGGGGGGACAGGGAGAACTGAAGCTTTCTTT. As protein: CSGGTGRTEAFF.

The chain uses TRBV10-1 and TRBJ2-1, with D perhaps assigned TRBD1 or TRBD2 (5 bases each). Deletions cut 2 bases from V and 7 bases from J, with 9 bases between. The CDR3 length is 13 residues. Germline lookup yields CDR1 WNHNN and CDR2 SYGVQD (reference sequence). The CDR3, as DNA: TGCGCCAGCAGTGAGCCCGGGGCTAATGAGCAGTTCTTC. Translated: CASSEPGANEQFF.

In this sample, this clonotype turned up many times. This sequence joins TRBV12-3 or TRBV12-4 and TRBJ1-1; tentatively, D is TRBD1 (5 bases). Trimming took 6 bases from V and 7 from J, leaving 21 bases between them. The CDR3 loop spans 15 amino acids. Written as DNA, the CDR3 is TGTGCCAGCAGCTACGCTTCAGGGCGCCCTATTGAAGCTTTCTTT. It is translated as CASSYASGRPIEAFF.

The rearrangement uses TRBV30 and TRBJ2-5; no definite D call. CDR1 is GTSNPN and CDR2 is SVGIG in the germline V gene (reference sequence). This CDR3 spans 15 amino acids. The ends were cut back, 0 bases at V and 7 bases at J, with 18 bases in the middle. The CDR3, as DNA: TGTGCCTGGAGTGTAGGAGTTTTAGGCCTTGGGACCCAGTACTTC. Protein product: CAWSVGVLGLGTQYF.